The 5 T cell receptor beta chains reported below all come from one sample, sequenced in a study of T cell repertoires in cytomegalovirus infection. TCRdb ran MiXCR on the reads and lists one entry per CDR3 protein. The table has roughly 920,000 distinct CDR3 sequences, 31% seen once. Their antigens are not known. Sequenced material: cultured CD8+ T cells from PBMCs, taken from culture after CMV antigen stimulation. These receptors originate from a human donor in good health (CMV status not recorded). Some clones in this sample may be carry-over from other donors' samples.

This clonotype has at least ten counts. This sequence joins TRBV7-8 and TRBJ2-6, with unresolved D. This CDR3 has 12 residues. Trimming pared 11 bases from V and 4 bases from J, leaving 9 bases between. Germline values: CDR1 SGHVS, CDR2 FQNEAQ. CDR3 loop: CALRTGANVLTF. The CDR3 region has the DNA TGTGCCTTGAGAACCGGGGCCAACGTCCTGACTTTC.

The chain couples TRBV27 to TRBJ2-1; possibly TRBD1 or TRBD2 for D (6 bases each). Trimming removed 1 base from V and 0 bases from J, with 10 bases in between. CDR1 and CDR2 (germline): MNHEY, SMNVEV (reference sequence). The CDR3 runs to 16 residues. CDR3 bases: TGTGCCAGCAGTTTATGGGGGGCAAGCTCCTACAATGAGCAGTTCTTC. It codes for CASSLWGASSYNEQFF.

This clonotype was recorded once. The chain recombines TRBV28 with TRBJ1-1; 10 bases are shared with TRBD1. Germline CDR1 reads MDHEN; CDR2 reads SYDVKM. This CDR3 spans 17 amino acids. The junction had 12 bases not matched to a gene; V was cut back by 5 bases and J by 3 bases. CDR3 DNA: TGTGCCAGCAGTCTTCCCGGGACAGGGGTGGGAGACACTGAAGCTTTCTTT. Translated, it gives CASSLPGTGVGDTEAFF.

Only a few counts were recorded for this clonotype. This chain links TRBV7-3 with TRBJ2-7; D is unclear. V was trimmed by 0 bases and J by 3 bases, leaving 6 bases between them. From germline, CDR1 is SGHTA and CDR2 FQGTGA. The CDR3 loop spans 13 amino acids. Written as DNA, the CDR3 is TGTGCCAGCAGCTTAACGGCAGTCTACGAGCAGTACGTC. This encodes CASSLTAVYEQYV.

The rearrangement uses TRBV6-1 and TRBJ1-3; D not certain. The CDR3 length is 15 residues. CDR1 is MNHNS, CDR2 SASEGT, per germline. The ends were cut back, 0 bases at V and 0 bases at J, with 6 bases in the middle. CDR3 DNA sequence: TGTGCCAGCAGTGAAGCGCCGAACTCTGGAAACACCATATATTTT. The encoded protein is CASSEAPNSGNTIYF.